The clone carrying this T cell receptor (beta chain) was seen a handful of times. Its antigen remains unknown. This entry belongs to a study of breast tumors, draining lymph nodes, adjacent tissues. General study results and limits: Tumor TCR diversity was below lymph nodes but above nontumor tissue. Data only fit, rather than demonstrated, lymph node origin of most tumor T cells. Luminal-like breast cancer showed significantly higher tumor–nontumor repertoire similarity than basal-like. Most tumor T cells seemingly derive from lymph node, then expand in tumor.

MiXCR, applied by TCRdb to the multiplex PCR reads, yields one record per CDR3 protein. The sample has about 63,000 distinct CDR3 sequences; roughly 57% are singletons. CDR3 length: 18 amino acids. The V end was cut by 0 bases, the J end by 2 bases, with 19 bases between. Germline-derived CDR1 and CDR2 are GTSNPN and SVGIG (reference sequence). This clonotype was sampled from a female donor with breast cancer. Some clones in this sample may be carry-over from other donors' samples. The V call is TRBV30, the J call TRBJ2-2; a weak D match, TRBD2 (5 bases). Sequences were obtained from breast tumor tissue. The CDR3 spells CAWSVPGLSSGNTGELFF. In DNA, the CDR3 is TGTGCCTGGAGTGTACCTGGACTGAGCTCTGGAAACACCGGGGAGCTGTTTTTT.